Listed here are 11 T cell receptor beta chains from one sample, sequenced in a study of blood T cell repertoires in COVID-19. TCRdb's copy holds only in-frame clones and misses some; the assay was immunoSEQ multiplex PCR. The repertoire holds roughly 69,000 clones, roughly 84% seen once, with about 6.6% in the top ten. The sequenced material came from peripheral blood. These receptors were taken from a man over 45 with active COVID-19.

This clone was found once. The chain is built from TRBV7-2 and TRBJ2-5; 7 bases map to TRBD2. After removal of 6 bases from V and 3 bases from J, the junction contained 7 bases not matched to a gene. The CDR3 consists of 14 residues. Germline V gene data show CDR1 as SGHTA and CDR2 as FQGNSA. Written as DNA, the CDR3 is TGTGCCAGCAGTGAAGACAGCGGGAAAGAGACCCAGTACTTC. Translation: CASSEDSGKETQYF.

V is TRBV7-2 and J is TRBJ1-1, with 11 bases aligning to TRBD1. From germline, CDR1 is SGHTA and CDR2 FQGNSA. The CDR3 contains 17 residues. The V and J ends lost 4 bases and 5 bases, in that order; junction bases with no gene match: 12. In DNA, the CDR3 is TGTGCCAGCAGCTCAGAAACGGGACAGGGGGTTCGGACTGAAGCTTTCTTT. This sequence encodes CASSSETGQGVRTEAFF. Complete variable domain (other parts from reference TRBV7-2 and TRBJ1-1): GAGVSQSPSNKVTEKGKDVELRCDPISGHTALYWYRQSLGQGLEFLIYFQGNSAPDKSGLPSDRFSAERTGGSVSTLTIQRTQQEDSAVYLCASSSETGQGVRTEAFFGQGTRLTVV.

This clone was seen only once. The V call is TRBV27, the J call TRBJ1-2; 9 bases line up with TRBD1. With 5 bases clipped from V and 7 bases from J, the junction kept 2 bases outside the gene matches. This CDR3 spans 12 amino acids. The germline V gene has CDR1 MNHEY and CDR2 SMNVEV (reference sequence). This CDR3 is CASSLTGGGYTF. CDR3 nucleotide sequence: TGTGCCAGCAGTCTGACAGGGGGTGGCTACACCTTC.

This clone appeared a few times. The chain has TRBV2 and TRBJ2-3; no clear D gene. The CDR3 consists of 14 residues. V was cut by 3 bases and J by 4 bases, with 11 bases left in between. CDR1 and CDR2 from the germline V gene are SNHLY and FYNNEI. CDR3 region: CASSDRNSPDTQYF. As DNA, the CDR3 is TGTGCCAGCAGTGACAGGAACTCCCCAGATACGCAGTATTTT.

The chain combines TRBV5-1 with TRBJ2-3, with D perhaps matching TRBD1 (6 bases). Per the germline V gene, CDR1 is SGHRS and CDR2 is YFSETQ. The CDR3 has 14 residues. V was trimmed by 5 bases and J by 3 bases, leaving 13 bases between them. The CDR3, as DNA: TGCGCCAGCAGTCGTGGGGGCAGGACAGATACGCAGTATTTT. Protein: CASSRGGRTDTQYF.

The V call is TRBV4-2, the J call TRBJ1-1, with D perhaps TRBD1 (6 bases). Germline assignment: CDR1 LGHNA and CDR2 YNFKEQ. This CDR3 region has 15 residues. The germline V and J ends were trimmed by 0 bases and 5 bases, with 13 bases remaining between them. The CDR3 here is CASSQDSGRGTEAFF. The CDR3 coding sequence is TGTGCCAGCAGCCAAGACTCAGGGAGGGGGACTGAAGCTTTCTTT.

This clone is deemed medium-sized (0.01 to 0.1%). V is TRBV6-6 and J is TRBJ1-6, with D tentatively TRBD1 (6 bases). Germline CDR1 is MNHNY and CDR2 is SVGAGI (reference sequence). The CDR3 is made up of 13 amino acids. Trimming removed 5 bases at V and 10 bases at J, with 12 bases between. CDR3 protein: CASSTTGISPLHF. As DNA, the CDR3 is TGTGCCAGCAGTACAACAGGGATCTCACCCCTCCACTTT.

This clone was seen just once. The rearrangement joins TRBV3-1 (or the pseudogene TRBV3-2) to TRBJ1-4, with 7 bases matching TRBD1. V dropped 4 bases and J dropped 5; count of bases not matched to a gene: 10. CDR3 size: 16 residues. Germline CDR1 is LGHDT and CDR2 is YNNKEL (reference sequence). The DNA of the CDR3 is TGTGCCAGCAGCCTCTATACCGGGACAGCGAATGAAAAACTGTTTTTT. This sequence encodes CASSLYTGTANEKLFF.

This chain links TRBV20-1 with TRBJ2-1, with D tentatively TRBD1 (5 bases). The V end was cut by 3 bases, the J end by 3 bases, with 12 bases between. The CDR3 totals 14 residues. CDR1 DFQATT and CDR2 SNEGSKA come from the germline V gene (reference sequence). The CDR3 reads CSASQGGGYNEQFF. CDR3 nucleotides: TGCAGTGCTAGTCAGGGTGGTGGCTACAATGAGCAGTTCTTC.

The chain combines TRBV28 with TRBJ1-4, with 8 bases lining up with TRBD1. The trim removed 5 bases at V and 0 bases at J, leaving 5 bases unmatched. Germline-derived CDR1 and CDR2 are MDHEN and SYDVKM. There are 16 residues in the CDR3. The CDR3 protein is CASSILDRATNEKLFF. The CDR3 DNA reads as TGTGCCAGCAGTATCCTGGACAGGGCAACTAATGAAAAACTGTTTTTT.

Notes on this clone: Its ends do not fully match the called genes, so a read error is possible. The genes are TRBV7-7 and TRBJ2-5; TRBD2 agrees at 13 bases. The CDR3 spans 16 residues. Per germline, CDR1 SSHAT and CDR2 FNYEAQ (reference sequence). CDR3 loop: CASSSGGLAGLETQYF. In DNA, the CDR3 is TGTGCTAGCAGCTCGGGGGGACTAGCGGGGCTGGAGACCCAGTACTTC.